This TCR beta chain was obtained from a study of control samples from healthy donors and cancer patients. Sequenced by immunoSEQ multiplex PCR; TCRdb stores in-frame clones only, minus some. The table includes 90,000 to 150,000 clones, 85% to 90% detected once. There are 11 residues in the CDR3. V was cut by 7 bases and J by 2 bases, with 8 bases left in between. Germline assignment: CDR1 GTSNPN and CDR2 SVGIG (reference sequence). The chain uses TRBV30 and TRBJ1-1; D gene ambiguous. This TCR came from a young man in good health. Sequenced: blood. CDR3 protein: CAYWTNTEAFF. The CDR3 region has the DNA TGTGCCTATTGGACCAACACTGAAGCTTTCTTT.